This TCR beta chain is drawn from a study of blood T cell repertoires in COVID-19. Whole-study context: Italy, Spain and the United States were the sources of the convalescent and acute COVID-19 samples. Nucleic acid was either cDNA or gDNA, and it came from T cells, B-cell-depleted T cells, or PBMCs.

This table comes from immunoSEQ multiplex PCR, and its TCRdb copy is limited to in-frame clones, with some not included. The sample lists 200,000 or so clones; about 91% were seen once. A single count supports this clone. Individuals aged about 18 to 90 years were recruited from roughly 22 US areas. Clinical history as reported by participants underpinned cohort assignment. The CDR3 has 15 amino acids. Germline CDR1 is SGHTA and CDR2 is FQGNSA. V was pared by 1 base and J by 1 base, with 7 bases between. Specimen: PBMCs or T cells enriched from blood (not recorded which). The V gene is TRBV7-2, the J gene TRBJ2-2, with unresolved D. The sequence was collected from a woman in her forties with acute COVID-19. The DNA for the CDR3 is TGTGCCAGCAGCTTAGACAGAAGGAACACCGGGGAGCTGTTTTTT. Its protein is CASSLDRRNTGELFF.